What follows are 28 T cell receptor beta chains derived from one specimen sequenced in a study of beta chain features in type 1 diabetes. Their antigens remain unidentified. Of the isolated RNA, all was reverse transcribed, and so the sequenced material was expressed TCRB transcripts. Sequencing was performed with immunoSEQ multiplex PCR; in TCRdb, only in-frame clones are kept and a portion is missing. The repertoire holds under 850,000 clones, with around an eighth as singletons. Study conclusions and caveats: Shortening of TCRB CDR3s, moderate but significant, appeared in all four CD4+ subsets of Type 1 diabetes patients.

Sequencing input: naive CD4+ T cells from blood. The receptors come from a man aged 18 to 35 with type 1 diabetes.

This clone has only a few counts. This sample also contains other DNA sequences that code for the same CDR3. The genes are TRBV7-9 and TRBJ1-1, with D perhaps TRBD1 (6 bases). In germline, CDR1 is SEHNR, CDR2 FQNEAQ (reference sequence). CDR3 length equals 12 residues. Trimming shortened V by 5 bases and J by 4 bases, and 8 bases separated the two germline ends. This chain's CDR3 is CASSTTGTEAFF. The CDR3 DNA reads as TGTGCCAGCAGCACGACAGGCACTGAAGCTTTCTTT.

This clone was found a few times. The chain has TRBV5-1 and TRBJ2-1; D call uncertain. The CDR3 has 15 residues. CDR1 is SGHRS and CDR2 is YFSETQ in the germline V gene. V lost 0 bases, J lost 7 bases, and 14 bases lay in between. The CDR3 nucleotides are TGCGCCAGCAGCTTGGAAATAGAATCTTTAAATGAGCAGTTCTTC. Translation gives CASSLEIESLNEQFF.

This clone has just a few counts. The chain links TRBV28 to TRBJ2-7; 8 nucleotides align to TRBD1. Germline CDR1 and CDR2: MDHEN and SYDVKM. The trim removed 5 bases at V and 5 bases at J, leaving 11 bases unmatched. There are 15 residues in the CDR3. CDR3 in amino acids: CASSTPGQGQDEQYF. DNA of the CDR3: TGTGCCAGCAGTACCCCAGGACAGGGTCAGGACGAGCAGTACTTC.

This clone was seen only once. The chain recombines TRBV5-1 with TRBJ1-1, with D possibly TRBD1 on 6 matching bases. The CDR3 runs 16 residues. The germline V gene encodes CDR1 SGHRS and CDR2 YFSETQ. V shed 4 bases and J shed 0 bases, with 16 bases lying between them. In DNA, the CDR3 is TGCGCCAGCAGCAGCACAGGGAGCCCTATGAACACTGAAGCTTTCTTT. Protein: CASSSTGSPMNTEAFF. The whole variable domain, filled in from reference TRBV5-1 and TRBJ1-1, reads KAGVTQTPRYLIKTRGQQVTLSCSPISGHRSVSWYQQTPGQGLQFLFEYFSETQRNKGNFPGRFSGRQFSNSRSEMNVSTLELGDSALYLCASSSTGSPMNTEAFFGQGTRLTVV.

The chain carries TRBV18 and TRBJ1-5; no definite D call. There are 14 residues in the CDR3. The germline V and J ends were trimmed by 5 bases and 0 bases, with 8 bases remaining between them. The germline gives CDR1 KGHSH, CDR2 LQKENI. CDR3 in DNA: TGTGCCAGCTCATTACAGTATAGCAATCAGCCCCAGCATTTT. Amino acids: CASSLQYSNQPQHF. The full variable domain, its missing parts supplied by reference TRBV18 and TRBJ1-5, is NAGVMQNPRHLVRRRGQEARLRCSPMKGHSHVYWYRQLPEEGLKFMVYLQKENIIDESGMPKERFSAEFPKEGPSILRIQQVVRGDSAAYFCASSLQYSNQPQHFGDGTRLSIL.

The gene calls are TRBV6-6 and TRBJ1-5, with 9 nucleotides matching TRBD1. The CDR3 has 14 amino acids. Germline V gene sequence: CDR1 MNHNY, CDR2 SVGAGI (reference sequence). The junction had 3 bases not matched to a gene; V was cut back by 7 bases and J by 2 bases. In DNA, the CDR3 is TGTGCCAGCAATCGACAGGGGGGCAATCAGCCCCAGCATTTT. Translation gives CASNRQGGNQPQHF.

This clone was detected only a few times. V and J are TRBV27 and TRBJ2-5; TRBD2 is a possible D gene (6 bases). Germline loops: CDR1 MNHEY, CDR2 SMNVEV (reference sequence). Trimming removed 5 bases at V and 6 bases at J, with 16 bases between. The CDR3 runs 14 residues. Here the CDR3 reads CASSEGRERKTQYF. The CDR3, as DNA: TGTGCCAGCAGTGAGGGACGGGAGAGGAAGACCCAGTACTTC.

The CDR3 is CASSQSYNEKLFF. The CDR3 DNA sequence: TGTGCCAGCAGCCAGTCCTATAATGAAAAACTGTTTTTT. V usage is TRBV14 and J usage is TRBJ1-4, with D unresolved. Germline values: CDR1 SGHDN, CDR2 FVKESK. The CDR3 extends over 13 amino acids. Between the trimmed V and J ends, which lost 3 bases and 4 bases, there was a span of 6 bases.

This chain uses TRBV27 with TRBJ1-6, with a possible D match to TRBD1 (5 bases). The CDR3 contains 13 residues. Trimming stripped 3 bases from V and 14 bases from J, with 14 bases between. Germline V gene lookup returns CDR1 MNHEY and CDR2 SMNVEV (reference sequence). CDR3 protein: CASSLTSGFSLHF. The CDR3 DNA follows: TGTGCCAGCAGTTTGACCTCAGGGTTCTCCCTCCACTTT.

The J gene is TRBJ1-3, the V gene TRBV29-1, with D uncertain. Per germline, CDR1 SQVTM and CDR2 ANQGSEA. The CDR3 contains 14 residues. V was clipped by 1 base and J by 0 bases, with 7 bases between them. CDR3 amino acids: CSVEVSGSGNTIYF. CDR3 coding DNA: TGCAGCGTTGAAGTTTCAGGCTCTGGAAACACCATATATTTT.

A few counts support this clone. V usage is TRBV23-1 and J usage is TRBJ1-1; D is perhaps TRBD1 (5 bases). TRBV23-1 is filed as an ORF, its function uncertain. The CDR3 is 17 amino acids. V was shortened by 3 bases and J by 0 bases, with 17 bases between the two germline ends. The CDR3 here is CASSHSDRTLMNTEAFF. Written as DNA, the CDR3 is TGCGCCAGCAGTCACTCCGATAGGACACTAATGAACACTGAAGCTTTCTTT.

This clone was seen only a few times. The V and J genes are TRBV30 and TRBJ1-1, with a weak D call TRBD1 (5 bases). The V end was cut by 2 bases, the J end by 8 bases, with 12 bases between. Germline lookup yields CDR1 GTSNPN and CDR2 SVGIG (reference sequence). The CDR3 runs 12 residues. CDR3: CAWSRGLREAFF. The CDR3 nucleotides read TGTGCCTGGAGTAGGGGACTCCGAGAAGCTTTCTTT.

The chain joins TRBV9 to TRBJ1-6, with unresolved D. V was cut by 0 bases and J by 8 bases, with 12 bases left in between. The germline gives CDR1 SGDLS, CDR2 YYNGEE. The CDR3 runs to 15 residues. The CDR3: CASSVGWRYDSPLHF. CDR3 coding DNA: TGTGCCAGCAGCGTAGGGTGGAGGTACGATTCACCCCTCCACTTT.

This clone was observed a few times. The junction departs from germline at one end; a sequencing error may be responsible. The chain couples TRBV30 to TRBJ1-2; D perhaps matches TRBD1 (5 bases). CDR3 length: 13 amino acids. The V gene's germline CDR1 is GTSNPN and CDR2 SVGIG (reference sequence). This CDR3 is CAWSLPPGRTIAF. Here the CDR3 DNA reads TGTGCCTGGAGCCTACCCCCGGGACGGACAATTGCTTTC. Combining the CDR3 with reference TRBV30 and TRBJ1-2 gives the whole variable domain SQTIHQWPATLVQPVGSPLSLECTVEGTSNPNLYWYRQAAGRGLQLLFYSVGIGQISSEVPQNLSASRPQDRQFILSSKKLLLSDSGFYLCAWSLPPGRTIAFGSGTRLTVV.

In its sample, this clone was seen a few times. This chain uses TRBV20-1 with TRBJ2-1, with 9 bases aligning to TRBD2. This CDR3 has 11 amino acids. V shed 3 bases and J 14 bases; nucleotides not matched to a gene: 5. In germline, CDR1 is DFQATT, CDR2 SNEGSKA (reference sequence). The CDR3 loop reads CSASLAGMKFF. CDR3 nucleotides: TGCAGTGCTAGCCTAGCGGGGATGAAGTTCTTC.

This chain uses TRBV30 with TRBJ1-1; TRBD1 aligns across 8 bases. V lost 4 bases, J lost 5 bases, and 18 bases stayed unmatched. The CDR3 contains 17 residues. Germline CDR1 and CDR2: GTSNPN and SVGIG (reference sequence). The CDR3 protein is CAWKTLRTGSVGTEAFF. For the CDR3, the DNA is TGTGCCTGGAAGACCCTAAGGACAGGGTCGGTGGGGACTGAAGCTTTCTTT.

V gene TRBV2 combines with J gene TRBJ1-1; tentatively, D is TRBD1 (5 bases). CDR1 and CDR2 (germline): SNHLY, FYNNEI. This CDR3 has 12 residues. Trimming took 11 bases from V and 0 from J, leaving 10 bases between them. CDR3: CAPGAMNTEAFF. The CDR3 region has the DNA TGTGCCCCCGGGGCCATGAACACTGAAGCTTTCTTT.

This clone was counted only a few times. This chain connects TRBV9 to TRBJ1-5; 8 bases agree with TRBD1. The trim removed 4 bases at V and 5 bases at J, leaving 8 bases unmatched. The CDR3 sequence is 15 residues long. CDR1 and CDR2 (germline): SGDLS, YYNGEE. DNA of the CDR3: TGTGCCAGCAGCACAGGACAGGGCATAGATCAGCCCCAGCATTTT. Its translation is CASSTGQGIDQPQHF.

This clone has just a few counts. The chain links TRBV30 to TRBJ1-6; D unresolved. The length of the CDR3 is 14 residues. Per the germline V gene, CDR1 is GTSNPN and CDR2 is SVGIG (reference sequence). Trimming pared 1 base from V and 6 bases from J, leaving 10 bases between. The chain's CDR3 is CAWSDPRLNSPLHF. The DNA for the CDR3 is TGTGCCTGGAGTGACCCCCGCCTTAATTCACCCCTCCACTTT.

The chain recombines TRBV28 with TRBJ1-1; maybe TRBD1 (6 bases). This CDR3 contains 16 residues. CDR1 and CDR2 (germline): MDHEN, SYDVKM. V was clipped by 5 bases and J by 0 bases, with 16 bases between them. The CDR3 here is CASSPPGGSMNTEAFF. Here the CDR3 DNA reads TGTGCCAGCAGTCCCCCGGGGGGCAGTATGAACACTGAAGCTTTCTTT. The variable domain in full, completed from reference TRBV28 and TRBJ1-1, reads DVKVTQSSRYLVKRTGEKVFLECVQDMDHENMFWYRQDPGLGLRLIYFSYDVKMKEKGDIPEGYSVSREKKERFSLILESASTNQTSMYLCASSPPGGSMNTEAFFGQGTRLTVV.

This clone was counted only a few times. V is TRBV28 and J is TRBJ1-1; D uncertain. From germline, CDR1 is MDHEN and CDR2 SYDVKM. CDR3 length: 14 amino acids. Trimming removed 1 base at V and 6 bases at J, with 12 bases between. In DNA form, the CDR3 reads TGTGCCAGCAGTTTATTGACAAAGAGCGCTGAAGCTTTCTTT. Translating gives CASSLLTKSAEAFF.

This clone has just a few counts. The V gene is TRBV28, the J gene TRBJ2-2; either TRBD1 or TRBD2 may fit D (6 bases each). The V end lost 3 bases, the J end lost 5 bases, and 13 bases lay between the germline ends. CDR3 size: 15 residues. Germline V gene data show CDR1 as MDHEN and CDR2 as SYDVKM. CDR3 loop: CASSFWQGRTGELFF. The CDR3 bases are TGTGCCAGCAGTTTTTGGCAGGGGAGGACCGGGGAGCTGTTTTTT.

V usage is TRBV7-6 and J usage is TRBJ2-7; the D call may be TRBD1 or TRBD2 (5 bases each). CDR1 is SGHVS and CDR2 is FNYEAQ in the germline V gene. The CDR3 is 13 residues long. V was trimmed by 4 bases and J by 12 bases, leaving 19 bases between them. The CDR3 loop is CASSSSWEKGMYF. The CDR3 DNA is TGTGCCAGCAGCTCATCCTGGGAGAAGGGGATGTACTTC.

CDR3 in amino acids: CAMGTGDNSGYTF. CDR3 bases: TGTGCCATGGGGACAGGGGATAATAGTGGCTACACCTTC. V usage is TRBV10-3 and J usage is TRBJ1-2, with 10 bases matching TRBD1. The CDR3 extends over 13 amino acids. Germline V gives CDR1 ENHRY, CDR2 SYGVKD. V shed 9 bases and J 7 bases; nucleotides not matched to a gene: 8.

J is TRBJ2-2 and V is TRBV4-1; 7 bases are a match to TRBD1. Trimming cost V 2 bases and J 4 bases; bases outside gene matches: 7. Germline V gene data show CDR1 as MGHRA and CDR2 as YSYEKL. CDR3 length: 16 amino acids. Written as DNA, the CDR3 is TGCGCCAGCAGCCAACCCGGGGACAGCCTCACCGGGGAGCTGTTTTTT. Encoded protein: CASSQPGDSLTGELFF.

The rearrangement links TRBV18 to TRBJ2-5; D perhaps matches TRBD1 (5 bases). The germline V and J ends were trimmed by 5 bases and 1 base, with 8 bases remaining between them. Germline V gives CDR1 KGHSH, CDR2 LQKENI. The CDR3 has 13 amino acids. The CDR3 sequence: CASSGRVQETQYF. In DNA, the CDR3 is TGTGCCAGCTCAGGCAGGGTCCAAGAGACCCAGTACTTC.

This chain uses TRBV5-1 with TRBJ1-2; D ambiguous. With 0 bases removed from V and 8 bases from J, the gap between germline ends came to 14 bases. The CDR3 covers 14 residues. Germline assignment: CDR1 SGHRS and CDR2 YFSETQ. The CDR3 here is CASSLVETAVGYTF. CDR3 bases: TGCGCCAGCAGCTTGGTCGAGACCGCCGTCGGCTACACCTTC.

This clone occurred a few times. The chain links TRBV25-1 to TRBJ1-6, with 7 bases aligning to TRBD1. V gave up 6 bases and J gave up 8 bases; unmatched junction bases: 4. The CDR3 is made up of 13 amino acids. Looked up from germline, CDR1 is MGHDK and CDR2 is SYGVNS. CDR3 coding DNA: TGTGCCAGCAGGGGACAGCTGGATTCACCCCTCCACTTT. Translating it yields CASRGQLDSPLHF.